These T cell receptor beta chains were read from a single sample in a study of T cells in Graves' hyperthyroidism and ophthalmopathy. From the multiplex PCR reads, TCRdb called clonotypes with MiXCR, one entry per CDR3 protein. The sample holds approximately 560,000 distinct CDR3 sequences, about 43% seen once. The sequenced sample consisted of peripheral blood or thyroid tissue (not recorded which). The receptor source for this set is a woman aged 18-29 years with Graves' hyperthyroidism. Both conserved end residues are part of each CDR3.

v_gene	j_gene	CDR3aa
TRBV7-8	TRBJ1-1	CASSLGTNKAFF
TRBV7-9	TRBJ1-2	CASTAPPRSYDGYTF
TRBV10-3	TRBJ2-7	CAIRDELATRPNEQYF
TRBV7-9	TRBJ1-5	CASSYVAGQPQHF
TRBV7-9	TRBJ2-7	CASSSRPQVSSYEQYF
TRBV10-3	TRBJ1-1	CAISDQGGAFF
TRBV9	TRBJ1-5	CASSAGPGYSNQPQHF
TRBV7-2	TRBJ2-7	CASTWGLAVSYEQYF
TRBV14	TRBJ1-1	CASMPDQGRGDTEAFF
TRBV14	TRBJ1-6	CASSQDGQHTASPLHF
TRBV7-2	TRBJ1-4	CASSFRASFKEKLFF
TRBV13	TRBJ1-1	CASSLGFRSEGANTEAFF
TRBV29-1	TRBJ1-1	CSLDGDLNTEAFF
TRBV5-1	TRBJ1-1	CASSSLYDKNTEAFF
TRBV2	TRBJ2-7	CASRNSGRPSLYEQYF
TRBV5-1	TRBJ2-5	CASSFSHIQETQYF
TRBV19	TRBJ1-6	CASRRTGTGVWNSPLYF
TRBV20-1	TRBJ2-5	CSASLSYQETQYF
TRBV7-6	TRBJ2-7	CASSQKGSEQYF
TRBV7-2	TRBJ2-7	CASSFPGQGKREQYF
TRBV9	TRBJ2-7	CASSGRTGGDEQYF
TRBV7-9	TRBJ2-7	CASRSTGPEQYF